Below, one T cell receptor (beta chain) is given with its context. The data originate from a study of blood T cell repertoires in COVID-19. Study-level background: T cells, B-cell-depleted T cells, or PBMCs supplied cDNA or gDNA.

J gave up 6 bases and V 7 bases, and 9 bases lay outside the gene matches. CDR1 and CDR2 (germline): KGHDR, SFDVKD. The CDR3 is made up of 15 amino acids. Study processing details: Amplification of reference gene primers provided the estimated nucleated cell counts. Sequencing was performed with immunoSEQ multiplex PCR; in TCRdb, only in-frame clones are kept and a portion is missing. V, J and clone size derive from that table, while D and trimming were established from the DNA sequence. The top ten clones hold 3% of a sample with 150,000 or so clones, over 65% of them seen once. Sequences were obtained from peripheral blood. This receptor was identified in a woman aged 80 or over with acute or convalescent COVID-19. This chain uses TRBV24-1 with TRBJ2-1; 9 nucleotides line up with TRBD1. The CDR3 loop reads CATSAPGQGGNEQFF. CDR3 nucleotide sequence: TGTGCCACCAGCGCTCCGGGACAGGGAGGCAATGAGCAGTTCTTC.